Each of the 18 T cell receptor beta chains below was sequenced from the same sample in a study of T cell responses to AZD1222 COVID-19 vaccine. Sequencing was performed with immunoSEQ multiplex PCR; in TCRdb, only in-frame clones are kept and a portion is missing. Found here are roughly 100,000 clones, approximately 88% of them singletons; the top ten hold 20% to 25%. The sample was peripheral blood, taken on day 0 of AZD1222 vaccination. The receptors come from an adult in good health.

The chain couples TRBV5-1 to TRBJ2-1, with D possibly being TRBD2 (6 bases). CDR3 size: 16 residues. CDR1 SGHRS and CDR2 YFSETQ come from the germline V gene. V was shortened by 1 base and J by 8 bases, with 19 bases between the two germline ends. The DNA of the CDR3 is TGCGCCAGCAGCTTGATGACAGTCGGGGGAGTCGATGAGCAGTTCTTC. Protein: CASSLMTVGGVDEQFF.

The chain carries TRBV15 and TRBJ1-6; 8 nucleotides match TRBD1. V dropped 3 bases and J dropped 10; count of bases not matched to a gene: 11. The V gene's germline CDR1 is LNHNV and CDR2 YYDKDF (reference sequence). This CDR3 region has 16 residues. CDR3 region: CATSRTGGTGGSPLHF. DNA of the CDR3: TGTGCCACCAGCAGGACGGGGGGAACAGGGGGATCACCCCTCCACTTT. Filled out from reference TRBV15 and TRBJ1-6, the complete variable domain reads DAMVIQNPRYQVTQFGKPVTLSCSQTLNHNVMYWYQQKSSQAPKLLFHYYDKDFNNEADTPDNFQSRRPNTSFCFLDIRSPGLGDTAMYLCATSRTGGTGGSPLHFGNGTRLTVT.

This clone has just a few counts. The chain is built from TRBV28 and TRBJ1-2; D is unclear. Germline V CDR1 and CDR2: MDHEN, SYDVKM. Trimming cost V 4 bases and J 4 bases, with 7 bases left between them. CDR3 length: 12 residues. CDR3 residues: CASSSTSYGYTF. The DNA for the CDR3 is TGTGCCAGCAGTTCGACTTCCTATGGCTACACCTTC.

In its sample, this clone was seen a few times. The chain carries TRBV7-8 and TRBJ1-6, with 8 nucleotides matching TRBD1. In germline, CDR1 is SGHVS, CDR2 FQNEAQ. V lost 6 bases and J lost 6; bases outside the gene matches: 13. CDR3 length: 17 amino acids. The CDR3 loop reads CASRPQDRVSSNSPLHF. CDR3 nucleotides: TGTGCCAGCAGACCCCAGGACAGGGTGTCGTCTAATTCACCCCTCCACTTT.

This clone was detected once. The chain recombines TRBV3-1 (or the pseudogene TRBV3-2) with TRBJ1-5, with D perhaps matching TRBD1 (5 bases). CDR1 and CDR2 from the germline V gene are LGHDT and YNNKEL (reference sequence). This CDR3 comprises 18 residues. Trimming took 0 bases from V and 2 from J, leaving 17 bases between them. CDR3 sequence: CASSQDKGTLFRNQPQHF. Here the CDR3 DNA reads TGTGCCAGCAGCCAAGATAAAGGGACCCTTTTTCGCAATCAGCCCCAGCATTTT.

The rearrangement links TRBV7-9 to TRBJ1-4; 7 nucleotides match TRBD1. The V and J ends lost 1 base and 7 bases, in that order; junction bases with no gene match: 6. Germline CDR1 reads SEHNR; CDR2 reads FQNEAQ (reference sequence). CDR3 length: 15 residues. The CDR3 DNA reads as TGTGCCAGCAGCTTAGTGCAGGGGGGAACTGAAAAACTGTTTTTT. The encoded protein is CASSLVQGGTEKLFF.

The CDR3 coding sequence is TGCGCCAGCAGTCAAGTCCGGGACACCCGGCAGCGGGAGACCGAAAACTCCTACGAGCAGTACTTC. Translating gives CASSQVRDTRQRETENSYEQYF. The rearrangement links TRBV23-1 to TRBJ2-7; TRBD2 matches 8 bases. TRBV23-1 is an open reading frame whose function is uncertain. The ends lost 2 bases at V and 0 bases at J; junction bases unmatched: 24. CDR3 length: 22 residues.

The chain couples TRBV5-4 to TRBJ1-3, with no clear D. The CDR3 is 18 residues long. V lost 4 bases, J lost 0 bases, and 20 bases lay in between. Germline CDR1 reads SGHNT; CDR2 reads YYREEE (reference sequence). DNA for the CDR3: TGTGCCAGCAGCCGCCTTGGTTACAGTACCTACTCTGGAAACACCATATATTTT. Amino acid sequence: CASSRLGYSTYSGNTIYF.

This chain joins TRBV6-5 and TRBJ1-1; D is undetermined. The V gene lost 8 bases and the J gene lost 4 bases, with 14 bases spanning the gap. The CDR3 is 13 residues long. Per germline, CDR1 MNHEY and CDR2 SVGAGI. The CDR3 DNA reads TGTGCCAGCGGCTCCGGGGTATCCACTGAAGCTTTCTTT. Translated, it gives CASGSGVSTEAFF.

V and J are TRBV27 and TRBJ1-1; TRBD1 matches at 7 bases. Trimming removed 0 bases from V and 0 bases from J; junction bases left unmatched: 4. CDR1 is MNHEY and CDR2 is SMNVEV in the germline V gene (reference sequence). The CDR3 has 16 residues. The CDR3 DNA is TGTGCCAGCAGTTTATCCCCAGGGGGATTGAACACTGAAGCTTTCTTT. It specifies CASSLSPGGLNTEAFF.

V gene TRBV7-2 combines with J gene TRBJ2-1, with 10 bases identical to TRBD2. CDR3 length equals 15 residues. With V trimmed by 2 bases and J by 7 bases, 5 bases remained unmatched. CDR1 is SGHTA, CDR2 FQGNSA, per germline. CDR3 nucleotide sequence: TGTGCCAGCAGCTTAAATTTAGCGGGAGGTAATGAGCAGTTCTTC. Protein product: CASSLNLAGGNEQFF.

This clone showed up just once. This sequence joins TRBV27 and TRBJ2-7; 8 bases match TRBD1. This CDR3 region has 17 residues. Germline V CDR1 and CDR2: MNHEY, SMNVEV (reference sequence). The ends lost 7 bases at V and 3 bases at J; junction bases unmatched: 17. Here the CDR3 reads CASTPGQGRGFVYEQYF. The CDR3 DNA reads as TGTGCCAGCACCCCCGGACAGGGTAGGGGTTTTGTCTACGAGCAGTACTTC.

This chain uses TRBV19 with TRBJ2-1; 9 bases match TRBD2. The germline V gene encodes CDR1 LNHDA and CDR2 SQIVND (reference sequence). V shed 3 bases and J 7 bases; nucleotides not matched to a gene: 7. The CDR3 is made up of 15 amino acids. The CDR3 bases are TGTGCCAGTAGTATTGGGCTAGCGGGACGGAATGAGCAGTTCTTC. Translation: CASSIGLAGRNEQFF.

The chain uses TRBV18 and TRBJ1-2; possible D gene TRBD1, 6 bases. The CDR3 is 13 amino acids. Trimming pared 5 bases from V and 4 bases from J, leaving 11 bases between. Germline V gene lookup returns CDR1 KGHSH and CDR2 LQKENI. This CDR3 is CASSSGTSYGYTF. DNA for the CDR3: TGTGCCAGCTCATCCGGGACAAGCTATGGCTACACCTTC.

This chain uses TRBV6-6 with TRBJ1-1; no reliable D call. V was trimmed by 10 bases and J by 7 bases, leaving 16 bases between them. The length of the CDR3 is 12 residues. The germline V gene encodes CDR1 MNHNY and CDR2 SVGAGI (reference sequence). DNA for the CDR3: TGTGCCACCAACTTAGCCGATCGTGAAGCTTTCTTT. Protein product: CATNLADREAFF.

CDR3 sequence (DNA): TGCGCCAGCAGCTGGATGGACGAGCAGTACTTC. Protein product: CASSWMDEQYF. V usage is TRBV5-1 and J usage is TRBJ2-7, with D unclear. CDR3 length: 11 amino acids. Germline V gene data show CDR1 as SGHRS and CDR2 as YFSETQ. V was pared by 3 bases and J by 5 bases, with 6 bases between.

CDR3 nucleotide sequence: TGTGCCAGCAGCTTAGGAGGGGGGTGGGGCACTGAAGCTTTCTTT. Translating it yields CASSLGGGWGTEAFF. V usage is TRBV7-8 and J usage is TRBJ1-1, with D tentatively TRBD1 (6 bases). The CDR3 runs to 15 residues. V shed 1 base and J shed 4 bases, with 13 bases lying between them. CDR1 is SGHVS, CDR2 FQNEAQ, per germline.

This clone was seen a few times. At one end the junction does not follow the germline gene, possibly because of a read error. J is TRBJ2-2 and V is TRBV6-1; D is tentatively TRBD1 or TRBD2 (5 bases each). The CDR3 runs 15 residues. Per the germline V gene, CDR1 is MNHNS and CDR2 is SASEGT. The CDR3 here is CASREGTVNTGELFF. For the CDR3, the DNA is TGTGCCAGCAGGGAAGGGACGGTGAACACCGGGGAGCTGTTTTTT.